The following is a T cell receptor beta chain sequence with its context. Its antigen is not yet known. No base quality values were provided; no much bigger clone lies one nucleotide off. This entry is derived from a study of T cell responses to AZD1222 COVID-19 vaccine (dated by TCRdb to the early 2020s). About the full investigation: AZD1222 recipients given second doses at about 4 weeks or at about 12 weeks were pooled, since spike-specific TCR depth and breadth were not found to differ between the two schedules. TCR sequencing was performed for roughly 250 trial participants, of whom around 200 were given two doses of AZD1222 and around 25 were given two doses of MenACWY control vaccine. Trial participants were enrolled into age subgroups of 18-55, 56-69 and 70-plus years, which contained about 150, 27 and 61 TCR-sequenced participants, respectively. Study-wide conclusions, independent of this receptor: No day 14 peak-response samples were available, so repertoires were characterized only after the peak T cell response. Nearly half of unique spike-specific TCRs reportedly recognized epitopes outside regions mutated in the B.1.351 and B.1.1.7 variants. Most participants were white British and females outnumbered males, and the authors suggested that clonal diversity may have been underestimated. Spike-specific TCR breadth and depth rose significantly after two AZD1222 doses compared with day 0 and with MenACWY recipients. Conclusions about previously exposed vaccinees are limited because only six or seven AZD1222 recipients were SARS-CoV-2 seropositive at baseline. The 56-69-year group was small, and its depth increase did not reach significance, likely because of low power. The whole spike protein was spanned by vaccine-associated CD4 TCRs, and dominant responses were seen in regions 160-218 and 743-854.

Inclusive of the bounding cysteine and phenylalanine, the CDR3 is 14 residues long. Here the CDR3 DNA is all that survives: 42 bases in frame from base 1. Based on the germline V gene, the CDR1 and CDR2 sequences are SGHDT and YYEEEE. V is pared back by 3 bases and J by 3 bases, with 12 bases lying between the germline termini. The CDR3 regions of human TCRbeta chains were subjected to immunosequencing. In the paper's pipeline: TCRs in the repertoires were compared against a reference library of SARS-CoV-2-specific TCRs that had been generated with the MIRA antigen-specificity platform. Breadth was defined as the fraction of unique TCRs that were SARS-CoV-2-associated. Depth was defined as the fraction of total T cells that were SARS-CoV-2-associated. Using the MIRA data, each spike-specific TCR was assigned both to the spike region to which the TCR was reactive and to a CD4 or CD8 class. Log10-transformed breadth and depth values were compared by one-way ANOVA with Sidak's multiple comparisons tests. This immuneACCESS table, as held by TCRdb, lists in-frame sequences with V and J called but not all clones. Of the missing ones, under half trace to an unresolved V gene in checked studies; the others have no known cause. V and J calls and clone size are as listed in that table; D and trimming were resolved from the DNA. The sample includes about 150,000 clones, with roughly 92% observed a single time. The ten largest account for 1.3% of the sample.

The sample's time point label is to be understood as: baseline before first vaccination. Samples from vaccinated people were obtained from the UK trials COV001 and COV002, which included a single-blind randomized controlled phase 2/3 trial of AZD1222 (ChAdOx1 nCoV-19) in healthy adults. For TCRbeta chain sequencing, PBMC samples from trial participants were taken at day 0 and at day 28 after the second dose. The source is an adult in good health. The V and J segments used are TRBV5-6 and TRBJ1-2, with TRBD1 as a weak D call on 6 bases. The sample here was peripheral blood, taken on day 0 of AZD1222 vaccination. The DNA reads TGTGCCAGCAGCTCGGACAGAAAGGACTATGGCTACACCTTC. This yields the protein CASSSDRKDYGYTF.